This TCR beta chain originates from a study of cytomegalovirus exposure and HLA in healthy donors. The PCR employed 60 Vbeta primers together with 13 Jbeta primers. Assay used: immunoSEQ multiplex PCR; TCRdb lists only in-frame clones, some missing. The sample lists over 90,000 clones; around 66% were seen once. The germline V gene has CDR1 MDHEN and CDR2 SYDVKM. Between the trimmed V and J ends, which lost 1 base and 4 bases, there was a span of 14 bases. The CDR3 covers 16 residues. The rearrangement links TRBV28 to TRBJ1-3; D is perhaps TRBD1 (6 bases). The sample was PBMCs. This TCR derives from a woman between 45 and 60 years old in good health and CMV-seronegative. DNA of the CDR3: TGTGCCAGCAGTTTATTAGGGGGGGCGCGGGGAAACACCATATATTTT. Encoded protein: CASSLLGGARGNTIYF.